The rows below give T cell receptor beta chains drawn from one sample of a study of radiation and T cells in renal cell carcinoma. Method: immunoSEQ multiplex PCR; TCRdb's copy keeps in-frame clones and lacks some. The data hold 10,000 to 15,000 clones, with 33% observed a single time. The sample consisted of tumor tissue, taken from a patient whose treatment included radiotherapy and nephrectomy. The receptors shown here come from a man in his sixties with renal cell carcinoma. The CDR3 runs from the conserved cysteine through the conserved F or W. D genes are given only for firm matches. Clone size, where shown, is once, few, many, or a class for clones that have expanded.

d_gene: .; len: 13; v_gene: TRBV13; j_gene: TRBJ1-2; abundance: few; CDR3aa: CASSRTEISGYTF; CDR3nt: TGTGCCAGCAGCCGGACGGAAATATCTGGCTACACCTTC
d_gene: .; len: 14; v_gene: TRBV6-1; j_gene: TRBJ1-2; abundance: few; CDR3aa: CASSEAGGRDGYTF; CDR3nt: TGTGCCAGCAGTGAAGCGGGGGGTAGAGATGGCTACACCTTC
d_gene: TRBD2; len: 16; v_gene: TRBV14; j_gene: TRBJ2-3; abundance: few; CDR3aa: CASSQGAGVHTDTQYF; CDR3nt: TGTGCCAGCAGCCAAGGGGCGGGAGTGCATACAGATACGCAGTATTTT
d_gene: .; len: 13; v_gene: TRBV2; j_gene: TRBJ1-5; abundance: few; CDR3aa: CASSPESNQPQHF; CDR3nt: TGTGCCAGCAGCCCAGAGAGCAATCAGCCCCAGCATTTT
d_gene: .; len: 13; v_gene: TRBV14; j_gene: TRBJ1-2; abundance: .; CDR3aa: CASSQHVSDGYTF; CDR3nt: TGTGCCAGCAGCCAACACGTGTCGGATGGCTACACCTTC
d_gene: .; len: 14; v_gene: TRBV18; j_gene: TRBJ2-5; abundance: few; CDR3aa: CASSPTGRQETQYF; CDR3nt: TGTGCCAGCTCCCCCACAGGGAGACAAGAGACCCAGTACTTC
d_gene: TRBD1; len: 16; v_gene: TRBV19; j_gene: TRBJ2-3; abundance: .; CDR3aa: CASRSLGQGMRDTQYF; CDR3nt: TGTGCCAGTAGGTCCCTCGGACAGGGAATGCGAGATACGCAGTATTTT
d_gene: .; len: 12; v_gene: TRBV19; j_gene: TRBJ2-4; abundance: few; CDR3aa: CASSLSGNIQYF; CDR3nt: TGTGCCAGTAGTCTGAGCGGGAACATTCAGTACTTC
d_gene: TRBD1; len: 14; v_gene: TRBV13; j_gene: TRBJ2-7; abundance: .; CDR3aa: CASSARDRAYEQYF; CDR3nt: TGTGCCAGCAGCGCCCGGGACAGGGCGTACGAGCAGTACTTC
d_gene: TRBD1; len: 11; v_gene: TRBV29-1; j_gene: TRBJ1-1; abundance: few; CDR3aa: CSVGQGGEAFF; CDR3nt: TGCAGCGTAGGACAGGGAGGTGAAGCTTTCTTT
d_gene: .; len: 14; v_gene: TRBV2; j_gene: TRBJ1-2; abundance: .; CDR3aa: CASSDSRAGIGYTF; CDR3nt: TGTGCCAGCAGTGACTCGAGAGCGGGTATAGGCTACACCTTC
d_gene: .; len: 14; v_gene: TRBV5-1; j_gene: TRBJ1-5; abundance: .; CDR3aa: CASSLGGARQPQHF; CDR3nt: TGCGCCAGCAGCTTGGGAGGGGCTAGGCAGCCCCAGCATTTT
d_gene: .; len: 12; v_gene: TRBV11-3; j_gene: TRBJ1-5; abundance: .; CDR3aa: CADCWFERPQHF; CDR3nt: TGTGCCGACTGCTGGTTTGAGCGGCCCCAGCATTTT
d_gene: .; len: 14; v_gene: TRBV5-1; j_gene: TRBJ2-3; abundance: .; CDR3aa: CASSLSGLTDTQYF; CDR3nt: TGCGCCAGCAGCCTCAGCGGGCTCACAGATACGCAGTATTTT
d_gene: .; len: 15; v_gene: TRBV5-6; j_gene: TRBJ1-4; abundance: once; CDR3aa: CASSKIPGLGEKLFF; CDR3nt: TGTGCCAGCAGCAAGATTCCAGGGTTGGGTGAAAAACTGTTTTTT
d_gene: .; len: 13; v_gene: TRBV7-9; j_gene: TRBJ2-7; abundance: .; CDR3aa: CASSLASGSEQYF; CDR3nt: TGTGCCAGCAGCTTAGCTTCAGGGTCCGAGCAGTACTTC
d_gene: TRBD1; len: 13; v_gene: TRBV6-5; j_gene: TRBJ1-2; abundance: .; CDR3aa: CASSFRGTGGYTF; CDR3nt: TGTGCCAGCAGCTTCAGGGGGACAGGGGGCTACACCTTC
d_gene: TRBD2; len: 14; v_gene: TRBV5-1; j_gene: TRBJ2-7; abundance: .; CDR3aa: CASSLERGAGEQYF; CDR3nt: TGCGCCAGCAGCTTAGAGCGGGGGGCCGGCGAGCAGTACTTC
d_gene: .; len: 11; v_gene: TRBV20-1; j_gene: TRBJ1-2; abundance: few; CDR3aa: CSAYLNYGYTF; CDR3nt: TGCAGTGCTTACCTCAACTATGGCTACACCTTC
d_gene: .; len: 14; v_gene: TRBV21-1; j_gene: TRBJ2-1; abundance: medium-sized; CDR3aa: CASATTGLYNEQFF; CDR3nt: TGTGCCAGCGCAACAACAGGGCTCTACAATGAGCAGTTCTTC
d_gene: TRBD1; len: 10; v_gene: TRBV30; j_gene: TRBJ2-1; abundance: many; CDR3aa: CASDRGEQFF; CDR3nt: TGTGCCTCAGACAGGGGAGAGCAGTTCTTC
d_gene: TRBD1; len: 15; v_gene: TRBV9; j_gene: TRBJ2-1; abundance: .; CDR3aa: CASSDTGTGVHEQFF; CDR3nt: TGTGCCAGCAGCGACACCGGGACAGGGGTGCATGAGCAGTTCTTC
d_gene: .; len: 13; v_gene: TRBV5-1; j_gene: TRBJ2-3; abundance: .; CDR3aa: CASSSEWSDTQYF; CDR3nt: TGCGCCAGCAGCTCCGAATGGAGCGATACGCAGTATTTT
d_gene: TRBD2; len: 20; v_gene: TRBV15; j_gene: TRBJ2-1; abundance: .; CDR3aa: CATSRADPGLALSDYNEQFF; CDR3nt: TGTGCCACCAGCAGAGCTGACCCGGGACTAGCCCTGTCGGACTACAATGAGCAGTTCTTC
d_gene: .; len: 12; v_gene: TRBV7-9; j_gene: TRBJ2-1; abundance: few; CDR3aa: CASSLGGVVQFF; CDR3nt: TGTGCCAGCAGCTTAGGGGGCGTCGTGCAGTTCTTC
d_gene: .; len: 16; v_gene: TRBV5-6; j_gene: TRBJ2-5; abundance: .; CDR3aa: CASSSTGLANQETQYF; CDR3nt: TGTGCCAGCAGCTCTACGGGACTCGCGAACCAAGAGACCCAGTACTTC
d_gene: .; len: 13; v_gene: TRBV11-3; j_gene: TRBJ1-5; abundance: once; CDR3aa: CASSLDPGQPQHF; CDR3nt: TGTGCCAGCAGCTTAGATCCGGGGCAGCCCCAGCATTTT
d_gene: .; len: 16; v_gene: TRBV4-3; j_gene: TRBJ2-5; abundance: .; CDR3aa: CASSQGAGVRYETQYF; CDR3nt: TGCGCCAGCAGCCAAGGCGCCGGGGTAAGGTATGAGACCCAGTACTTC
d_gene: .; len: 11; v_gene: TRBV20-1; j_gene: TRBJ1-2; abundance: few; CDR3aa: CSASPNYGYTF; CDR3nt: TGCAGTGCTAGCCCCAACTATGGCTACACCTTC
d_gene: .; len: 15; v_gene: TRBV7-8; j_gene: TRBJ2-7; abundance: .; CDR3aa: CASSLDRQSFREQYF; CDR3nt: TGTGCCAGCAGCTTAGATCGCCAGTCCTTCAGGGAGCAGTACTTC
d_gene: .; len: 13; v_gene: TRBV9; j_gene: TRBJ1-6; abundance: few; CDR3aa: CASSETGNSPLHF; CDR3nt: TGTGCCAGCAGCGAAACCGGGAATTCACCCCTCCACTTT
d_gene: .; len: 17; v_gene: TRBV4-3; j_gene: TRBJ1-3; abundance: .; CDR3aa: CASSQDTVGRSGNTIYF; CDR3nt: TGCGCCAGCAGCCAAGACACAGTAGGGAGGAGCGGAAACACCATATATTTT
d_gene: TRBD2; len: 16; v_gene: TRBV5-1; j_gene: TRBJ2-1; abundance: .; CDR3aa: CASSLSTSGIYNEQFF; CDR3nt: TGCGCCAGCAGCTTGTCGACTAGCGGTATTTACAATGAGCAGTTCTTC
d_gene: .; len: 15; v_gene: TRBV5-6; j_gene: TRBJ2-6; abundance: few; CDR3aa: CASSWGDSGANVLTF; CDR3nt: TGTGCCAGCAGCTGGGGAGACTCTGGGGCCAACGTCCTGACTTTC
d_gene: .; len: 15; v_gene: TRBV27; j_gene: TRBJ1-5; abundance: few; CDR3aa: CASSLLGGAKQPQHF; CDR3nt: TGTGCCAGCAGTTTATTAGGGGGGGCCAAGCAGCCCCAGCATTTT
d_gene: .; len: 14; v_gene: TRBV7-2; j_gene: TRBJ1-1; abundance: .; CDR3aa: CASSLGRGGAEAFF; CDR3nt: TGTGCCAGCAGCTTAGGTAGGGGAGGGGCTGAAGCTTTCTTT
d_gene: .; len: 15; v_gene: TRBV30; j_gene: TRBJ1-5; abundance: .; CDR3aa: CAWSGGTAGNQPQHF; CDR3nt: TGTGCCTGGAGTGGCGGGACCGCGGGCAATCAGCCCCAGCATTTT
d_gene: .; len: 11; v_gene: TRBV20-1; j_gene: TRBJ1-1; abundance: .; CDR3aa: CSALSGGKAFF; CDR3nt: TGCAGTGCCCTTTCCGGGGGTAAAGCTTTCTTT
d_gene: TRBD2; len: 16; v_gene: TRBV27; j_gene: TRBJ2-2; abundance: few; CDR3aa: CASSPSGGHNTGELFF; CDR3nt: TGTGCCAGCAGTCCGAGCGGGGGCCATAACACCGGGGAGCTGTTTTTT
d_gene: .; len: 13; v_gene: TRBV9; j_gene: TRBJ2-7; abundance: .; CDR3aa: CASSTDTGEGQYF; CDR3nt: TGTGCCAGCAGCACGGACACAGGAGAGGGGCAGTACTTC
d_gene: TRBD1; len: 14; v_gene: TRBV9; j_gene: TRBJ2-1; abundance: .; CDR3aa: CASSGQGPYNEQFF; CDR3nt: TGTGCCAGCAGCGGACAGGGTCCCTACAATGAGCAGTTCTTC
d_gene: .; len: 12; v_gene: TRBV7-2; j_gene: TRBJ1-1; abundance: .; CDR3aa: CASSRNQGEAFF; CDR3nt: TGTGCCAGCAGCCGAAATCAGGGGGAAGCTTTCTTT
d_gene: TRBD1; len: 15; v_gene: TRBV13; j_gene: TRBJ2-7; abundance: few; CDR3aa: CASSLAPDRGHEQYF; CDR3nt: TGTGCCAGCAGCTTGGCTCCAGACAGGGGCCACGAGCAGTACTTC
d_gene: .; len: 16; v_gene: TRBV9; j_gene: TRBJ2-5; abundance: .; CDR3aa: CASSVGGRISRETQYF; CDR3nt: TGTGCCAGCAGCGTAGGGGGTCGTATTTCCCGGGAGACCCAGTACTTC
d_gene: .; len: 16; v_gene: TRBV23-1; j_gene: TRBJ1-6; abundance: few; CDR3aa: CASSQSPTRQESPLHF; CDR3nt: TGCGCCAGCAGTCAATCCCCCACTCGACAGGAGTCACCCCTCCACTTT